This T cell receptor beta chain originates from a study of blood T cells in healthy people across ages. Study background: Capture via template switching afforded approximately one barcoded beta molecule per two T cells.

Then a second PCR, running roughly 7 to 11 cycles, was carried out with a sample-barcoded 5' primer and a J-beta primer mix. Every cDNA was tagged by a template-switch adaptor with 12 random nucleotides. Each single sample gave us at least 2.5 million CDR3-containing paired-end reads. TCRdb processed the 5' RACE reads anew with MiXCR; each CDR3 protein has one entry. This repertoire shows about 1.4 million distinct CDR3 sequences, approximately 59% found once; its top ten account for roughly 6.3%. General study points: A roughly linear fall in TCR beta diversity per million T cells was seen with increasing age.

Of note for this clonotype: As yet, its antigen is unknown.

This CDR3 has 15 residues. V was shortened by 6 bases and J by 8 bases, with 20 bases between the two germline ends. CDR1 and CDR2 from the germline V gene are SNHLY and FYNNEI. This chain links TRBV2 with TRBJ2-1, with D possibly being TRBD1 (6 bases). Sequencing used blood. The receptor comes from a man between 18 and 35 years old in good health. Here the CDR3 reads CASRETGGGSDEQFF. CDR3 sequence (DNA): TGTGCCAGCAGGGAGACAGGAGGCGGTAGCGATGAGCAGTTCTTC.